This TCR beta chain stems from a study of memory CD4+ T cells and cytomegalovirus serostatus. The sort gate was single viable CD3+CD4+CD8-CD45RO+ cells for memory CD4+ T cells. Overall study results and limits: CD4+ memory repertoires contained about 40% of the roughly 160 reported CMV TCRbeta sequences.

This CDR3 is 16 amino acids long. Comments on this clone: The antigen is not known.

Produced via immunoSEQ multiplex PCR; TCRdb's table is partial and in-frame only. Of around 40,000 clones listed, around 79% were seen once; the top ten hold 0.75% to 0.9%. The sequenced material came from memory CD4+ T cells from blood. The origin of this receptor is an adult in good health and CMV-seronegative. V gene TRBV21-1 combines with J gene TRBJ1-2. TRBV21-1 is termed a pseudogene. In DNA, the CDR3 is TGTGCCAGCAGCAAGACCCATGGCACGCAAGTAGGTGGCTACACCTTC. Its translation is CASSKTHGTQVGGYTF.